The next 25 T cell receptor beta chains were all read from a single sample in a study of T-cell reconstitution after alpha-beta-depleted transplantation in children. The library targeted TCRbeta and was prepared with unique molecular identifiers. Each CDR3 protein is one row after TCRdb ran MiXCR on the PCR reads. Of approximately 1,000,000 distinct CDR3 sequences listed, roughly 29% are singletons. This specimen was PBMCs, mostly from graft donor cells, taken 360 days after TCRalphabeta/CD19-depleted stem cell transplant. These receptor sequences come from a boy younger than two who had a stem cell transplant for SCID, so the T cells may come from the graft donor.

The table lists this clonotype with a few counts. The rearrangement uses TRBV4-2 and TRBJ1-1, with D possibly TRBD1 on 6 matching bases. The CDR3 has 15 residues. Germline V gene data show CDR1 as LGHNA and CDR2 as YNFKEQ. V lost 1 base and J lost 5, with 14 bases in between. CDR3 in DNA: TGTGCCAGCAGCCAAGGGACTAAGGGGGGGACTGAAGCTTTCTTT. Translating it yields CASSQGTKGGTEAFF.

The chain has TRBV7-3 and TRBJ2-1; D uncertain. Germline V gives CDR1 SGHTA, CDR2 FQGTGA. The V end lost 6 bases, the J end lost 4 bases, and 16 bases lay between the germline ends. This CDR3 has 15 amino acids. The CDR3 here is CASSKTAVPYNEQFF. CDR3 DNA: TGTGCCAGCAGTAAGACCGCCGTGCCATACAATGAGCAGTTCTTC.

The chain carries TRBV7-9 and TRBJ2-1; 8 bases are a match to TRBD1. Germline CDR1 is SEHNR and CDR2 is FQNEAQ (reference sequence). Trimming at V came to 5 bases and at J to 0 bases, leaving 6 bases not matched to a gene. The length of the CDR3 is 16 residues. CDR3 region: CASSATGEVSYNEQFF. The CDR3 DNA reads as TGTGCCAGCAGCGCGACAGGGGAGGTCTCCTACAATGAGCAGTTCTTC.

The genes are TRBV28 and TRBJ1-3, with D tentatively TRBD1 (6 bases). Germline values: CDR1 MDHEN, CDR2 SYDVKM. There are 16 residues in the CDR3. The germline V and J ends were trimmed by 5 bases and 0 bases, with 14 bases remaining between them. CDR3: CASSPGHPASGNTIYF. CDR3 DNA sequence: TGTGCCAGCAGTCCGGGACACCCGGCCTCTGGAAACACCATATATTTT. Combining the CDR3 with reference TRBV28 and TRBJ1-3 gives the whole variable domain DVKVTQSSRYLVKRTGEKVFLECVQDMDHENMFWYRQDPGLGLRLIYFSYDVKMKEKGDIPEGYSVSREKKERFSLILESASTNQTSMYLCASSPGHPASGNTIYFGEGSWLTVV.

CDR3 sequence: CSVGLITDTQYF. The CDR3 DNA follows: TGCAGCGTTGGCCTTATTACAGATACGCAGTATTTT. The J gene is TRBJ2-3, the V gene TRBV29-1, with D unclear. V dropped 4 bases and J dropped 3 bases, with 8 bases sitting between them. The length of the CDR3 is 12 residues. CDR1 SQVTM and CDR2 ANQGSEA come from the germline V gene.

The gene calls are TRBV5-1 and TRBJ2-7, with a tentative D call TRBD1 (6 bases). The V gene lost 1 base and the J gene lost 2 bases, with 22 bases spanning the gap. This CDR3 region has 18 residues. CDR1 is SGHRS and CDR2 is YFSETQ in the germline V gene. The CDR3, as DNA: TGCGCCAGCAGCTTGTCGGGCAGGGGCGAACACTTAACCTACGAGCAGTACTTC. Translated: CASSLSGRGEHLTYEQYF.

The rearrangement uses TRBV5-1 and TRBJ2-3; D may match TRBD1 or TRBD2 (5 bases each). Germline V CDR1 and CDR2: SGHRS, YFSETQ. The CDR3 extends over 16 amino acids. V was cut by 4 bases and J by 1 base, with 16 bases left in between. The CDR3 DNA follows: TGCGCCAGCAGCATCCACCGGGACCGGCGCACAGATACGCAGTATTTT. Amino acids: CASSIHRDRRTDTQYF.

This chain joins TRBV9 and TRBJ2-5; no reliable D call. Trimming cost V 3 bases and J 2 bases, with 20 bases left between them. The length of the CDR3 is 17 residues. Germline CDR1 reads SGDLS; CDR2 reads YYNGEE. CDR3 in DNA: TGTGCCAGCAGCGACAGCTGGGTTGGGGTAACTCAAGAGACCCAGTACTTC. As protein: CASSDSWVGVTQETQYF. Using reference TRBV9 and TRBJ2-5 for the parts outside the CDR3, the full variable domain is DSGVTQTPKHLITATGQRVTLRCSPRSGDLSVYWYQQSLDQGLQFLIQYYNGEERAKGNILERFSAQQFPDLHSELNLSSLELGDSALYFCASSDSWVGVTQETQYFGPGTRLLVL.

There are a few counts of this clonotype. The chain uses TRBV12-3 or TRBV12-4 and TRBJ1-5; perhaps TRBD1 as D (5 bases). Trimming shortened V by 3 bases and J by 9 bases, and 12 bases separated the two germline ends. The CDR3 has 13 residues. This CDR3 reads CASSLDTPRPQHF. CDR3 coding DNA: TGTGCCAGCAGTTTGGACACGCCGAGGCCCCAGCATTTT.

V and J are TRBV5-1 and TRBJ2-7, with TRBD1 matching over 7 bases. CDR3 length: 14 residues. Germline values: CDR1 SGHRS, CDR2 YFSETQ. With 4 bases clipped from V and 1 base from J, the junction kept 5 bases outside the gene matches. Written as DNA, the CDR3 is TGCGCCAGCAGCATGGACAGGCAGTCCTACGAGCAGTACTTC. Translating it yields CASSMDRQSYEQYF. The whole variable domain, filled in from reference TRBV5-1 and TRBJ2-7, reads KAGVTQTPRYLIKTRGQQVTLSCSPISGHRSVSWYQQTPGQGLQFLFEYFSETQRNKGNFPGRFSGRQFSNSRSEMNVSTLELGDSALYLCASSMDRQSYEQYFGPGTRLTVT.

The chain is built from TRBV10-2 and TRBJ2-7; 9 bases match TRBD2. The germline CDR1 and CDR2 sequences are WSHSY and SAAADI. Trimming removed 10 bases from V and 4 bases from J; junction bases left unmatched: 11. CDR3 length: 14 amino acids. CDR3 DNA: TGCGCCACCCTGCAGGCGGGGGGGCGGTACGAGCAGTACTTC. Translating it yields CATLQAGGRYEQYF.

This clonotype appeared a few times. The chain employs TRBV12-3 or TRBV12-4 and TRBJ1-2, with D possibly being TRBD1 (6 bases). The CDR3 spans 16 residues. Trimming stripped 1 base from V and 5 bases from J, with 17 bases between. The CDR3 here is CASSLVQTGRPYGYTF. CDR3 bases: TGTGCCAGCAGTTTAGTCCAGACAGGTCGGCCTTATGGCTACACCTTC.

V gene TRBV29-1 combines with J gene TRBJ2-3; D is perhaps TRBD1 (6 bases). This CDR3 spans 14 amino acids. In germline, CDR1 is SQVTM, CDR2 ANQGSEA. With 5 bases removed from V and 1 base from J, the gap between germline ends came to 13 bases. CDR3 bases: TGCAGCGTTTTAGGGGGTTGGGGCACAGATACGCAGTATTTT. This codes for CSVLGGWGTDTQYF.

This chain uses TRBV20-1 with TRBJ2-7; 10 bases are shared with TRBD2. V was clipped by 3 bases and J by 0 bases; unmatched bases: 5. This CDR3 is 15 amino acids long. The germline CDR1 and CDR2 sequences are DFQATT and SNEGSKA (reference sequence). The CDR3: CSASSGGTYSYEQYF. CDR3 nucleotide sequence: TGCAGTGCTAGTAGCGGGGGGACCTACTCCTACGAGCAGTACTTC.

This clonotype showed up just a few times. The chain has TRBV7-2 and TRBJ2-5; maybe TRBD2 (5 bases). From germline, CDR1 is SGHTA and CDR2 FQGNSA. V lost 4 bases, J lost 4 bases, and 13 bases lay in between. The CDR3 runs 14 residues. This CDR3 is CASSSTGLIETQYF. As DNA, the CDR3 is TGTGCCAGCAGCTCGACGGGGTTGATAGAGACCCAGTACTTC. Complete variable domain (other parts from reference TRBV7-2 and TRBJ2-5): GAGVSQSPSNKVTEKGKDVELRCDPISGHTALYWYRQSLGQGLEFLIYFQGNSAPDKSGLPSDRFSAERTGGSVSTLTIQRTQQEDSAVYLCASSSTGLIETQYFGPGTRLLVL.

This clonotype was recorded a few times. V is TRBV20-1 and J is TRBJ2-3, with D perhaps TRBD1 or TRBD2 (5 bases each). The CDR3 loop spans 11 amino acids. The V and J ends lost 3 bases and 5 bases respectively, with 6 bases between them. CDR1 is DFQATT and CDR2 is SNEGSKA in the germline V gene (reference sequence). This CDR3 is CSASGGDTQYF. CDR3 DNA: TGCAGTGCTAGTGGGGGAGATACGCAGTATTTT.

The V call is TRBV12-3 or TRBV12-4, the J call TRBJ2-6; 11 nucleotides align to TRBD2. The CDR3 covers 21 residues. With 2 bases clipped from V and 5 bases from J, the junction kept 17 bases outside the gene matches. The CDR3 region is CASSLKAQLAGGPVRANVLTF. CDR3 DNA sequence: TGTGCCAGCAGTTTAAAGGCACAGTTAGCGGGGGGGCCCGTTAGGGCCAACGTCCTGACTTTC.

The chain recombines TRBV7-9 with TRBJ2-1; D may be TRBD2 (6 bases). V shed 5 bases and J shed 1 base, with 15 bases lying between them. CDR1 and CDR2 from the germline V gene are SEHNR and FQNEAQ (reference sequence). This CDR3 region has 16 residues. Here the CDR3 DNA reads TGTGCCAGCAGCCCCCGGGGGTTGGTTTCCTACAATGAGCAGTTCTTC. Its translation: CASSPRGLVSYNEQFF. Full variable domain (rest looked up from reference TRBV7-9 and TRBJ2-1): DTGVSQNPRHKITKRGQNVTFRCDPISEHNRLYWYRQTLGQGPEFLTYFQNEAQLEKSRLLSDRFSAERPKGSFSTLEIQRTEQGDSAMYLCASSPRGLVSYNEQFFGPGTRLTVL.

The chain has TRBV6-5 and TRBJ1-1, with 7 positions matching TRBD1. CDR3 length: 19 residues. Germline lookup yields CDR1 MNHEY and CDR2 SVGAGI. V shed 2 bases, J shed 2 bases, and the junction held 17 bases outside the gene matches. CDR3 sequence: CASSYPLSSQGTPNTEAFF. DNA of the CDR3: TGTGCCAGCAGTTACCCCTTATCCTCACAGGGGACCCCTAACACTGAAGCTTTCTTT.

CDR3 region: CSADGARSYEQYF. CDR3 DNA sequence: TGCAGTGCCGACGGGGCGAGATCCTACGAGCAGTACTTC. The V gene is TRBV20-1, the J gene TRBJ2-7, with D possibly being TRBD1 or TRBD2 (5 bases each). This CDR3 is 13 amino acids long. CDR1 is DFQATT and CDR2 is SNEGSKA in the germline V gene (reference sequence). Trimming removed 6 bases at V and 1 base at J, with 13 bases between.

This clonotype came up many times. The chain couples TRBV6-1 to TRBJ2-1; no clear D. Trimming stripped 5 bases from V and 4 bases from J, with 15 bases between. There are 15 residues in the CDR3. Looked up from germline, CDR1 is MNHNS and CDR2 is SASEGT. CDR3 DNA sequence: TGTGCCAGCAGTCCTTCACCTTTATCTTACAATGAGCAGTTCTTC. Its protein is CASSPSPLSYNEQFF.

This clonotype has a handful of counts. The V call is TRBV5-1, the J call TRBJ1-5; 7 bases are a match to TRBD1. The CDR3 length is 13 residues. Germline CDR1 reads SGHRS; CDR2 reads YFSETQ. Trimming took 7 bases from V and 3 from J; bases not matched to a gene: 4. Here the CDR3 reads CASQGGPNQPQHF. CDR3 bases: TGCGCCAGCCAGGGGGGACCCAATCAGCCCCAGCATTTT.

V gene TRBV20-1 combines with J gene TRBJ2-4; 7 bases align to TRBD2. The junction had 8 bases not matched to a gene; V was cut back by 5 bases and J by 7 bases. Germline V gene lookup returns CDR1 DFQATT and CDR2 SNEGSKA (reference sequence). The CDR3 length is 13 residues. In DNA, the CDR3 is TGCAGTGCTCCCCGGGGGGTCGGGAACATTCAGTACTTC. Residues: CSAPRGVGNIQYF.

This clonotype showed up just a few times. The chain carries TRBV15 and TRBJ2-7; the D is unclear. This CDR3 has 14 residues. Germline V CDR1 and CDR2: LNHNV, YYDKDF (reference sequence). V dropped 1 base and J dropped 5 bases, with 12 bases sitting between them. In DNA, the CDR3 is TGTGCCACCAGCAGAGGTCAGGTCAAGAACGAGCAGTACTTC. It translates to CATSRGQVKNEQYF.

This clonotype was counted a few times. The V call is TRBV11-3, the J call TRBJ2-6; 7 bases fit TRBD1. The CDR3 has 18 amino acids. The germline gives CDR1 SGHNT, CDR2 YENEEA. With 1 base clipped from V and 0 bases from J, the junction kept 6 bases outside the gene matches. DNA for the CDR3: TGTGCCAGCAGCTTAGGGACAGGCCTAATCTCTGGGGCCAACGTCCTGACTTTC. Protein product: CASSLGTGLISGANVLTF.